This T cell receptor (beta chain) was identified during a study of blood T cell repertoires in COVID-19. Study background: PBMCs, B-cell-depleted T cells, or T cells provided the cDNA or gDNA that made up the material.

Living in 24 US areas, the participants were between roughly 18 and 89 years of age. Allocation to cohorts depended on clinical history reported by the participants. Libraries were prepared by immunoSEQ multiplex PCR; TCRdb keeps only in-frame clonotypes and omits some of them. The sample records about 120,000 clones, over 80% being singletons. The ends lost 1 base at V and 1 base at J; junction bases unmatched: 0. The CDR3 sequence is 15 residues long. Germline V gene lookup returns CDR1 MDHEN and CDR2 SYDVKM. This receptor was taken from a woman under 40 who had recovered from COVID-19. Sequenced sample: PBMCs or T cells enriched from blood (not recorded which). This chain connects TRBV28 to TRBJ1-5; 8 bases map to TRBD1. The CDR3 protein is CASSLYRGSNQPQHF. The CDR3 DNA reads as TGTGCCAGCAGTTTATACAGGGGGAGCAATCAGCCCCAGCATTTT.